This T cell receptor beta chain was documented in a study of radiation and T cells in renal cell carcinoma. For the study at large: Nephrectomy followed 15 Gy stereotactic body radiation by 4 weeks. Study-level findings and limits: Without pretreatment biopsies, baseline tumor clonotype presence was undetermined.

The CDR3 consists of 14 residues. V lost 5 bases to trimming and J lost 5 bases, with 15 bases between them. CDR1 is SGHTA, CDR2 FQGTGA, per germline. Measured with immunoSEQ multiplex PCR; TCRdb has only the in-frame clones, and not every one. The table shows 120,000 or so clones, with approximately 78% occurring only once. Specified time point: blood 2 weeks post-SBRT. Described treatment: 15 Gy SBRT to primary tumor, nephrectomy 4 weeks later. Radiation-treated patients gave blood at baseline, week 2 and week 4. The patient's renal cell carcinoma had clear cell pathology. In its sample, this clone was seen a few times. Its matching antigen is unknown.

The sample consisted of blood, taken from a patient whose treatment included radiotherapy and nephrectomy. The TCR comes from a woman aged 60 to 75 with renal cell carcinoma. J is TRBJ1-1 and V is TRBV7-3; D not resolved. CDR3 residues: CASSLGRGGTEAFF. The DNA for the CDR3 is TGTGCCAGCAGCCTTGGTCGGGGAGGGACTGAAGCTTTCTTT.